These 3 T cell receptor beta chains were sequenced from one sample in a study of Graves' ophthalmopathy and Graves' hyperthyroidism. Transcripts of RNA were the source for amplifying TCR beta CDR3 regions. HTBI primers served in a first-round RT-PCR, which a second-round multiplex PCR followed. TCRdb itself ran the multiplex PCR reads through MiXCR, one entry per CDR3 protein. Of 52,000 or so distinct CDR3 sequences in the sample, approximately 52% were seen once. Sample: peripheral blood. These receptors originate from an adult woman with Graves' ophthalmopathy.

Concerning this clonotype itself: This may come from a read error, since a much larger clone is one base off. The rearrangement joins TRBV7-6 to TRBJ1-5; D is ambiguous. CDR1 is SGHVS, CDR2 FNYEAQ, per germline. The CDR3 length is 11 residues. This CDR3 is CASSSQETQRF. CDR3 nucleotide sequence: TGTGCCAGCAGCTCCCAAGAGACCCAGCGTTTT.

This clonotype has a single count. The conserved final phenylalanine or tryptophan is absent from the CDR3, which likely points to a read error. Because the CDR3's place on the DNA is in doubt, the DNA is left out and the CDR3 is given as listed by TCRdb. The chain links TRBV9 to TRBJ2-3; the table names TRBD1, a call not compared with the DNA. Germline lookup yields CDR1 SGDLS and CDR2 YYNGEE. The CDR3 is 15 amino acids long, termini counted. This CDR3 is CASSRGGFSTDTQYY.

This clonotype has at least ten counts. The J gene is TRBJ1-5, the V gene TRBV29-1; D not resolved. Trimming shortened V by 4 bases and J by 0 bases, and 4 bases separated the two germline ends. Germline CDR1 reads SQVTM; CDR2 reads ANQGSEA. The CDR3 is 12 residues long. For the CDR3, the DNA is TGCAGCGTTGGTTATAGCAATCAGCCCCAGCATTTT. This translates into CSVGYSNQPQHF.